This T cell receptor beta chain stems from a study of OX40 agonist ivuxolimab in advanced cancers. This CDR3 spans 16 amino acids. The V gene lost 0 bases and the J gene lost 1 base, with 13 bases spanning the gap. Germline lookup yields CDR1 SGHNT and CDR2 YYREEE (reference sequence). As for this clone: Antigen specificity is unknown.

Whole-study results and caveats: Partial responders dosed at 0.1-3.0 mg/kg displayed clonal expansion ranking among the lowest. Clonal expansion was seen in CD4+ and CD8+ blood T cells by week 6 at 0.1 to 3.0 mg/kg.

Sequencing was performed with immunoSEQ multiplex PCR; in TCRdb, only in-frame clones are kept and a portion is missing. Among 40,000 to 45,000 clones listed, approximately 90% were seen once. The J gene is TRBJ2-5, the V gene TRBV5-4; D might be TRBD2 (6 bases). This clonotype originated in an adult with an advanced solid tumor such as melanoma, head and neck, liver or kidney cancer. This sample comprised CD4+ or CD8+ T cells sorted from blood, obtained in a trial of the OX40 agonist ivuxolimab. The CDR3 region has the DNA TGTGCCAGCAGCTTGGGGGGGGTATCTGTCCAAGAGACCCAGTACTTC. Its translation: CASSLGGVSVQETQYF.